Sequencing of this T cell receptor (beta chain) was carried out in a study of blood T cell repertoires in COVID-19. Across the study: Collection of acute and convalescent COVID-19 samples took place in the United States, Italy and Spain. PBMCs, B-cell-depleted T cells, or T cells provided the cDNA or gDNA that made up the material.

Per the study methods: Reference gene primer amplification yielded estimated nucleated cell counts. TCRdb's copy holds only in-frame clones and misses some; the assay was immunoSEQ multiplex PCR. That table furnishes V, J and clone size, whereas the DNA furnished D and trimming. The data contain roughly 140,000 clones, around 80% of them singletons. The ends lost 5 bases at V and 4 bases at J; junction bases unmatched: 10. This CDR3 region has 17 residues. Per the germline V gene, CDR1 is MGHRA and CDR2 is YSYEKL. This TCR derives from a man between 60 and 70 years old with acute or convalescent COVID-19. The chain recombines TRBV4-1 with TRBJ2-5, with 13 bases that match TRBD2. The source material was peripheral blood. This CDR3 is CASSYRTSGSRGETQYF. The CDR3 DNA is TGCGCCAGCAGCTATCGGACTAGCGGGAGTCGTGGAGAGACCCAGTACTTC.